The T cell receptor (beta chain) under discussion was sequenced for a study of T cell repertoires in cytomegalovirus infection (dated by TCRdb to between 2019 and 2020). About the investigation overall: Donor HLA type was relevant to the analysis, as public TCR beta signatures indicated carriage of CMV infection together with the matching HLA type. The paper's findings and limits, for the study overall: In both this cohort and an independent cohort of 352 donors, the cumulative frequency of public TCR beta family members distinguished carriers of CMV infection plus the relevant HLA type. In the ex vivo response, HLA-C-restricted CMV-specific TCR beta clonotypes were dominant, and in two of eight donors the single most frequent clonotype came from this HLA-C-restricted group.

The data were produced on an Illumina HiSeq 1500. Using fastp trimming at Q25 and MiXCR clonotype assembly, TCRdb reanalyzed the public sequencing data and kept in-frame beta chains. Each entry is one CDR3 protein sequence, shown with its most common DNA and genes. Here the sample has approximately 70,000 distinct CDR3 sequences; under 4.5% occur a single time. The ten largest make up 22% of the sample. In this sample, this clonotype turned up many times. Its antigen remains unidentified. No much larger clone is present one base from it, and per-base qualities are unavailable. The junction shows trimming of 3 bases on V and 10 bases on J, plus 19 bases between the germline ends. Spanning cysteine to phenylalanine, the CDR3 consists of 15 amino acids. Only the CDR3 DNA stays, 45 bases, in frame from base 1. CDR1 and CDR2, per the germline V gene (reference sequence), are MNHEY and SMNVEV.

The sequencing sample was made of PBMCs. This sequence uses TRBV27 and TRBJ2-1; a confident D gene designation cannot be given. The receptor comes from a human donor in good health (CMV status not recorded). Some clones in this sample may be carry-over from other donors' samples. The CDR3 is CASSFLPIRALEQFF. The DNA sequence is given as TGTGCCAGCAGTTTCCTACCTATTCGAGCATTGGAGCAGTTCTTC.